This TCR beta chain was obtained from a study of T cells in Graves' hyperthyroidism and ophthalmopathy. Study summary: Prior to any treatment, at the point of initial diagnosis, peripheral blood was collected.

This CDR3 comprises 14 residues. The junction had 8 bases not matched to a gene; V was cut back by 5 bases and J by 4 bases. This clonotype appeared many times. The antigen is unknown. Study observations and caveats: In blood, most of the thyroid clonotypes expanded above 0.001 were also present.

Regions amplified from RNA transcripts were the TCR beta CDR3 regions. HTBI primers were used for first-round RT-PCR of the TCR CDR3. TCRdb recomputed calls from the multiplex PCR reads with MiXCR, one row per CDR3 protein. The table has 350,000 to 500,000 distinct CDR3 sequences, approximately 13% seen once; the top ten hold 5% to 6%. Hyperthyroidism had been newly diagnosed in patients aged 18 to 65, and its duration was under 2 months. The sequenced sample consisted of blood. The sequence derives from a woman aged 18-29 years with Graves' hyperthyroidism. This chain links TRBV12-3 or TRBV12-4 with TRBJ2-7, with 7 bases identical to TRBD2. CDR3 nucleotide sequence: TGTGCCAGCAGTCGGGGACTAACTCTTTACGAGCAGTACTTC. Translated, it gives CASSRGLTLYEQYF.